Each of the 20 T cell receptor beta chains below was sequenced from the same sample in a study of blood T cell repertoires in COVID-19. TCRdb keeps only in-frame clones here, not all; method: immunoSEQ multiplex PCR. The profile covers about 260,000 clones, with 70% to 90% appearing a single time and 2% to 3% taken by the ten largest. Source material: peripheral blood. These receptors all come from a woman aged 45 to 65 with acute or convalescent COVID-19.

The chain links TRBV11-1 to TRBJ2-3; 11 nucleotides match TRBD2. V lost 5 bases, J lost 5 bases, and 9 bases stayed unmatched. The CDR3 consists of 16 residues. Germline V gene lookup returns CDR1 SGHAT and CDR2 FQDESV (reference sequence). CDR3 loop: CASSRVAGGLGDTQYF. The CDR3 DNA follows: TGTGCCAGCAGCCGAGTAGCGGGAGGGTTGGGAGATACGCAGTATTTT.

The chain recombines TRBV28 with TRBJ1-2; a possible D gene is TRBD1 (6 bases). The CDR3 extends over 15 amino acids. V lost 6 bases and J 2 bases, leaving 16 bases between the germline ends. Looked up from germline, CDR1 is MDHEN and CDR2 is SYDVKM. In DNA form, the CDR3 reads TGTGCCAGCAGGCTGGGGGCGGTGGGCAACTATGGCTACACCTTC. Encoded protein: CASRLGAVGNYGYTF.

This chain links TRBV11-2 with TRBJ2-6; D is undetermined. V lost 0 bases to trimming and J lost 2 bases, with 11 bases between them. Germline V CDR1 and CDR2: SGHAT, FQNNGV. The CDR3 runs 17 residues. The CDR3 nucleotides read TGTGCCAGCAGCTTAGATCCCGGGTCCCCTGGGGCCAACGTCCTGACTTTC. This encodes CASSLDPGSPGANVLTF.

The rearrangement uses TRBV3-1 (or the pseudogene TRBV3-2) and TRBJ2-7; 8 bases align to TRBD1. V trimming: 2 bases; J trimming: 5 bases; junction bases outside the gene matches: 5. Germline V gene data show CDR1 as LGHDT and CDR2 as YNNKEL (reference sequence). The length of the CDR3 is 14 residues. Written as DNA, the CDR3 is TGTGCCAGCAGCCAATGGGACAGGACCGACGAGCAGTACTTC. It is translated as CASSQWDRTDEQYF.

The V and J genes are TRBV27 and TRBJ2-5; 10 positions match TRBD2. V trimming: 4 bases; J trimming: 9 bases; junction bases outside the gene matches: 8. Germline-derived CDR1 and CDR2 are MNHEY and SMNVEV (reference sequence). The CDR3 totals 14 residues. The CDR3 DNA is TGTGCCAGCAGTTCCTTAGCGGGGGGTGGGGCCCAGTACTTC. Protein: CASSSLAGGGAQYF.

The CDR3 is CASSLTGFRSYEQYF. The CDR3 DNA sequence: TGTGCCAGCAGCCTGACAGGGTTTCGCTCCTACGAGCAGTACTTC. This chain uses TRBV5-8 with TRBJ2-7; 7 bases line up with TRBD1. Germline assignment: CDR1 SGHTS and CDR2 YDEGEE. V dropped 4 bases and J dropped 0; count of bases not matched to a gene: 7. This CDR3 spans 15 amino acids.

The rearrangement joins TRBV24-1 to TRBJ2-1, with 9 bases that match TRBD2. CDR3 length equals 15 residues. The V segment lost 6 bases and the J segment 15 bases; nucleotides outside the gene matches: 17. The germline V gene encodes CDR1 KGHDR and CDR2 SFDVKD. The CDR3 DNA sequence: TGTGCCACCAGTATTCCGCTAGCGGGAACAAATTCGTTGTTCTTC. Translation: CATSIPLAGTNSLFF.

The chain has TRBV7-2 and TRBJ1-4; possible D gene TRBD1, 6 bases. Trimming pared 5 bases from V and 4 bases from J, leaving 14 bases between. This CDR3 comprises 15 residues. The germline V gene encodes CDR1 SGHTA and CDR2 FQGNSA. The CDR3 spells CASSTKQGRNEKLFF. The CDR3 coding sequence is TGTGCCAGCAGCACGAAACAGGGCCGTAATGAAAAACTGTTTTTT.

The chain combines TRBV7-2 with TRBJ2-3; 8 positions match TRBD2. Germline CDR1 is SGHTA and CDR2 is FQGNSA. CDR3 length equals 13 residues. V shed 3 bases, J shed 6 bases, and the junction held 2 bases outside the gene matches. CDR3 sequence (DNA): TGTGCCAGCAGCTTCTCTAGCGGGGATACGCAGTATTTT. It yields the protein CASSFSSGDTQYF.

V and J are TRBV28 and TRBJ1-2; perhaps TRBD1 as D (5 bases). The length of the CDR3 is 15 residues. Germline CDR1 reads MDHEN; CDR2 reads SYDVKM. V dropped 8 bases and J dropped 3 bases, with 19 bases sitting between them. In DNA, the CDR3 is TGTGCCAGCGACTCACCTGGGGCGCATTACTATGGCTACACCTTC. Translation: CASDSPGAHYYGYTF.

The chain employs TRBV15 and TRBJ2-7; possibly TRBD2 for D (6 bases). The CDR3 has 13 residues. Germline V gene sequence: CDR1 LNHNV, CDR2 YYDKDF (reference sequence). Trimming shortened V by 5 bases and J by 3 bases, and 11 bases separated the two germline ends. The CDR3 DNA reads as TGTGCCACCAGCGGGGGGTTCGTCTACGAGCAGTACTTC. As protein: CATSGGFVYEQYF.

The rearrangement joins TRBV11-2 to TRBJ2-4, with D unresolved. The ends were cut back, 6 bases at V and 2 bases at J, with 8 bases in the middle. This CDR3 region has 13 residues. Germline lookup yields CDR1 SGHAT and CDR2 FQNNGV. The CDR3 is CASRRPSKNIQYF. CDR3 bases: TGTGCCAGCAGGCGTCCGTCCAAAAACATTCAGTACTTC.

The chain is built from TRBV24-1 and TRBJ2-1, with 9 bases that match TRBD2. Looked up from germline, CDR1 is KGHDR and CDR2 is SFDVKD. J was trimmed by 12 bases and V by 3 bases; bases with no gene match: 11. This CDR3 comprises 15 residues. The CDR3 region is CATSDVLLDSGGQFF. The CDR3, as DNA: TGTGCCACCAGTGATGTTTTACTAGATAGCGGGGGGCAGTTCTTC.

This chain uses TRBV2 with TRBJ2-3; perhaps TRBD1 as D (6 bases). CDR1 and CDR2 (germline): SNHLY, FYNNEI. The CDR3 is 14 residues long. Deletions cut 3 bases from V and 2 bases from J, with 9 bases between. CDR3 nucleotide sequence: TGTGCCAGCAGTGAGGACAGAGTCACAGATACGCAGTATTTT. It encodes CASSEDRVTDTQYF.

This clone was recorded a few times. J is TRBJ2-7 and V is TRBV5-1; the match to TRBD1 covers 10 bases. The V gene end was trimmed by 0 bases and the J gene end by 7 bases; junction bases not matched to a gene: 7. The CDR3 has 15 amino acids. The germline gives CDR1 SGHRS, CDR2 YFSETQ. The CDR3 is CASSLEGQGLGEQYF. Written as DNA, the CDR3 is TGCGCCAGCAGCTTGGAGGGACAGGGGCTAGGGGAGCAGTACTTC.

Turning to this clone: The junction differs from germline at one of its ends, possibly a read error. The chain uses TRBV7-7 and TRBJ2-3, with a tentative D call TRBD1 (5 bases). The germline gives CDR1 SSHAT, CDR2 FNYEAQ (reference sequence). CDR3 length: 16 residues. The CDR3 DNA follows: TGTGCTAGCAGCTTAGGAAGGGGTCACCCCACAGATACGCAGTATTTT. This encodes CASSLGRGHPTDTQYF.

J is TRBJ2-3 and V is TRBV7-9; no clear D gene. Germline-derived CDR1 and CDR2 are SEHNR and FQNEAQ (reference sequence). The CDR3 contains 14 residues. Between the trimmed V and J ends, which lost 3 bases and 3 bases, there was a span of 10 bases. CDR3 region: CASSFRLGTDTQYF. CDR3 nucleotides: TGTGCCAGCAGCTTTCGACTGGGTACAGATACGCAGTATTTT.

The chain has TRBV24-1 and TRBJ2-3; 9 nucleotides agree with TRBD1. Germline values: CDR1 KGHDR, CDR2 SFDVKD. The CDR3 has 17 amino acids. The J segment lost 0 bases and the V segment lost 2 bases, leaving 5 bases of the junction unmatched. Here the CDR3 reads CATSDWDRVSSTDTQYF. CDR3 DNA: TGTGCCACCAGTGATTGGGACAGGGTATCGAGCACAGATACGCAGTATTTT.

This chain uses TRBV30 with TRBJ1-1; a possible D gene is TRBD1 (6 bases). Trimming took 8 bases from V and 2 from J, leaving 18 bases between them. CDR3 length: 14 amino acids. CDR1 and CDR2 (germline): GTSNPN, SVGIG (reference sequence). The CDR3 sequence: CASYPGTLNTEAFF. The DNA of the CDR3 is TGTGCCAGCTACCCGGGGACACTCAACACTGAAGCTTTCTTT.

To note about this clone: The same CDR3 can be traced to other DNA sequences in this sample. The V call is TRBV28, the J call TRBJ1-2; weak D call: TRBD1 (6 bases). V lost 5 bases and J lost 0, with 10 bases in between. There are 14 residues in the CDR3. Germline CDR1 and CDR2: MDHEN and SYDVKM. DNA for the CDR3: TGTGCCAGCAGTCTGGGACAATCTAACTATGGCTACACCTTC. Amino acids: CASSLGQSNYGYTF.